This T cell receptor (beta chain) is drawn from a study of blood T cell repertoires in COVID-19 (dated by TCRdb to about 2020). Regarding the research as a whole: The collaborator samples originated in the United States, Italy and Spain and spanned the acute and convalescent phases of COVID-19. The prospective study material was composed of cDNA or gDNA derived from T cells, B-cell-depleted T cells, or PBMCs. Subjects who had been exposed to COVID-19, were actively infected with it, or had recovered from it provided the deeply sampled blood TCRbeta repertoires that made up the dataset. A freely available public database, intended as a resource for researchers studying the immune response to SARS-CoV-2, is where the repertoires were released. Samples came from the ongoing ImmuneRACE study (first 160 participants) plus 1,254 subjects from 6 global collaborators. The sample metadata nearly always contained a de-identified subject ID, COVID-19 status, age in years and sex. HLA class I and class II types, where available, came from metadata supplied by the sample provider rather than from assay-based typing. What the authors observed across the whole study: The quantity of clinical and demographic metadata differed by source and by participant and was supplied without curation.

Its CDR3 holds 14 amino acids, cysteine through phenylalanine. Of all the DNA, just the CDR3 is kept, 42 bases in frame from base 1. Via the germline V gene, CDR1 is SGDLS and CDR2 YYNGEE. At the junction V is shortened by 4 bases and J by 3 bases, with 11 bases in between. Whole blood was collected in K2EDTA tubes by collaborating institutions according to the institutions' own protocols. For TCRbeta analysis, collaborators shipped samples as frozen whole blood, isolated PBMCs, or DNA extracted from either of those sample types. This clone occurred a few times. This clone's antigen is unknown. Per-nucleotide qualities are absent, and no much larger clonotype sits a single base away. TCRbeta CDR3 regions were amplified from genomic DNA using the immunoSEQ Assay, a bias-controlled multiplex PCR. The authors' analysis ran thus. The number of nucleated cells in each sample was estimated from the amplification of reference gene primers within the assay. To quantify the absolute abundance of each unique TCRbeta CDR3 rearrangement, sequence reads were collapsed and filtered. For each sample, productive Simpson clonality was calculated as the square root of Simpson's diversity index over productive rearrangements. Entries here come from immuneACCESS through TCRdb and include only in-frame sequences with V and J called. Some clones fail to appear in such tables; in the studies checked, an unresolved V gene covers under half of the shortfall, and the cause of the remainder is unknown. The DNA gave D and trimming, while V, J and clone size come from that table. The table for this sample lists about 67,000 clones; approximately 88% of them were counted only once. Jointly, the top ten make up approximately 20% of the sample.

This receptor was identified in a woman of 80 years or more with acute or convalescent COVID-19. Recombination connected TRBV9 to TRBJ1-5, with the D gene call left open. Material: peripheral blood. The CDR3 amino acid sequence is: CASSTNLANQPQHF. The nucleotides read TGTGCCAGCAGCACGAATCTGGCCAATCAGCCCCAGCATTTT. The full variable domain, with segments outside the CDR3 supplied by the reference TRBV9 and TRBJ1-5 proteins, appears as DSGVTQTPKHLITATGQRVTLRCSPRSGDLSVYWYQQSLDQGLQFLIQYYNGEERAKGNILERFSAQQFPDLHSELNLSSLELGDSALYFCASSTNLANQPQHFGDGTRLSIL.